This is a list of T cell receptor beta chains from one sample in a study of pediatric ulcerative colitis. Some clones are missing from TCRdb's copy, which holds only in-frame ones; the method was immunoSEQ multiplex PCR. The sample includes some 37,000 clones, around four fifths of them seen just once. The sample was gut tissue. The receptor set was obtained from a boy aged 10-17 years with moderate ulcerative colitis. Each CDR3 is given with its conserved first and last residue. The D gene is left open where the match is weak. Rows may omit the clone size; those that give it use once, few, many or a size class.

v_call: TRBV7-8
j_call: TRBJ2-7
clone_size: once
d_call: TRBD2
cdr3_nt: TGTGCCAGCAGCGCCGGACTAGCGGGAGGGTACGAGCAGTACTTC
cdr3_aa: CASSAGLAGGYEQYF

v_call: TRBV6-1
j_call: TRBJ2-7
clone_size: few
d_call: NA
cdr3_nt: TGTGCCAGCTCTCTCGACAGGATCCTCTCCTACGAGCAGTACTTC
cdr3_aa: CASSLDRILSYEQYF

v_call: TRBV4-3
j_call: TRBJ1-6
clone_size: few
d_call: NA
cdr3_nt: TGCGCCAGCAGCCAAGACACAGTTGATAATTCACCCCTCCACTTT
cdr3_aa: CASSQDTVDNSPLHF

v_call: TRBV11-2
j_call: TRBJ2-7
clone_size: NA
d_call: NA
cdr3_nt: TGTGCCAGCAGTTGGGGCGGCACCTACGAGCAGTACTTC
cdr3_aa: CASSWGGTYEQYF

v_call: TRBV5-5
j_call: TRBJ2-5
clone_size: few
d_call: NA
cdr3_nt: TGTGCCAGCAGCTTGGCCCCAGCACAAGGGACCCAGTACTTC
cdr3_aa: CASSLAPAQGTQYF

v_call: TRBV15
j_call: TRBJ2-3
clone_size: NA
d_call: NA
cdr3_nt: TGTGCCACCAGCAGAGATAGGGGCGGCACGGATACGCAGTATTTT
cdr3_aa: CATSRDRGGTDTQYF

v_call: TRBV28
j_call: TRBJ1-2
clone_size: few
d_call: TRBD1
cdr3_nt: TGTGCCAGCAGTCGGGGACAGAGTTATGGCTACACCTTC
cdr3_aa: CASSRGQSYGYTF

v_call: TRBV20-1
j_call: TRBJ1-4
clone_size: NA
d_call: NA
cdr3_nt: TGCAGTGCCCACTCGGGGGAAAAACTGTTTTTT
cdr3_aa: CSAHSGEKLFF

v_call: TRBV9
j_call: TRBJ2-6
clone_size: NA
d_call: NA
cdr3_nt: TGTGCCAGCAGCGTAGGGCCAGTTGAGTACTCTGGGGCCAACGTCCTGACTTTC
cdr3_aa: CASSVGPVEYSGANVLTF

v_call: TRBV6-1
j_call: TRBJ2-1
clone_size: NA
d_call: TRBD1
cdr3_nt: TGTGCCGCCCAGGGACAGCTATACAATGAGCAGTTCTTC
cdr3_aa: CAAQGQLYNEQFF

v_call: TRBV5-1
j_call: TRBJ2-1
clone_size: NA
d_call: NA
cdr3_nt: TGCGCCAGCAGCTTGGAGAGTGGGTCGTACAATGAGCAGTTCTTC
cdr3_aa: CASSLESGSYNEQFF

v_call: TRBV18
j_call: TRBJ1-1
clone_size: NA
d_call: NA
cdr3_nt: TGTGCCAGCTCACCAACGAGTCCGAGGGCCGACACTGAAGCTTTCTTT
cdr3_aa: CASSPTSPRADTEAFF

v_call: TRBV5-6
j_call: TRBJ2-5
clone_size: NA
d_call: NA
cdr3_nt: TGTGCCAGCAGCTTGCCCGGCGTTGGAGAGACCCAGTACTTC
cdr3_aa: CASSLPGVGETQYF

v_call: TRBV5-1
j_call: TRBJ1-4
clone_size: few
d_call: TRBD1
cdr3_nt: TGCGCCAGCAGCCCTGGTGGGACAGGGGAAGAAAAACTGTTTTTT
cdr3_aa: CASSPGGTGEEKLFF

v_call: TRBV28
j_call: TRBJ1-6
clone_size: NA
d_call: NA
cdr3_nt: TGTGCCAGCAGTTTTAAGGGAAACCACAATTCACCCCTCCACTTT
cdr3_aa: CASSFKGNHNSPLHF

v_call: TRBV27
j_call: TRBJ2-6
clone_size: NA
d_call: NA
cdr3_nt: TGTGCCAGCACAGGATCTGGGGCCAACGTCCTGACTTTC
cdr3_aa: CASTGSGANVLTF

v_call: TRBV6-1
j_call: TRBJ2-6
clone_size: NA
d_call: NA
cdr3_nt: TGTGCCAGCAGTGAAGGTTCCTCTGGGGCCAACGTCCTGACTTTC
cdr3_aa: CASSEGSSGANVLTF

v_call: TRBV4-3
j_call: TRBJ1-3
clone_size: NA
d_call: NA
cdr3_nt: TGCGCCAGCAGCCAAGGACACGGGTTCTCTGGAAACACCATATATTTT
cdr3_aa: CASSQGHGFSGNTIYF

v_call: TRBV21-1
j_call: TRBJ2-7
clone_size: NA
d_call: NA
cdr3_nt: TGTGCCAGCAGCAAACGACAGGGTACGCGCTATAATGGTGGGTCGGTCTACGAGCAGTACTTC
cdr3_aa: CASSKRQGTRYNGGSVYEQYF

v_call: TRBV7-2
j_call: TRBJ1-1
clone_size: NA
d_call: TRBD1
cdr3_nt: TGTGCCAGCAGTTTGACAGGGTACTATGAAGCTTTCTTT
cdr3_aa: CASSLTGYYEAFF

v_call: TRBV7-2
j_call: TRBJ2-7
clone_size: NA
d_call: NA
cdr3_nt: TGTGCCAGCAGCTCATTGGGCGTCGGAGGCGAGCAGTACTTC
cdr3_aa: CASSSLGVGGEQYF

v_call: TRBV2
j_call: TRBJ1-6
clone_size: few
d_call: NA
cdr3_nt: TGTGCCAGCAAAAAGACTGGGAGGGATTCACCCCTCCACTTT
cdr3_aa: CASKKTGRDSPLHF

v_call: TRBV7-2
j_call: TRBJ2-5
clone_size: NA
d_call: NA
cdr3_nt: TGTGCCAGCAGCTCAAACGGGGGGCGGGAGACCCAGTACTTC
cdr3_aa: CASSSNGGRETQYF

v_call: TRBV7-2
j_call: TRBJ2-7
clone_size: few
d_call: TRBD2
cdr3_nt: TGTGCCAGCAGCCCAACTAGCGGGACCACCGTATACGAGCAGTACTTC
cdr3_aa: CASSPTSGTTVYEQYF

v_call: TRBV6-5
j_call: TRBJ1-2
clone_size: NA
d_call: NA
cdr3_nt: TGTGCCAGCAGTTACTCGAGCAGGGGAATTAAAGGCTACACCTTC
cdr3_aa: CASSYSSRGIKGYTF

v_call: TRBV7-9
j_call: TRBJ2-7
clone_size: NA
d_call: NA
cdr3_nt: TGTGCCAGCAGCTTAGGGGCAAAGTCCGGCTACGAGCAGTACTTC
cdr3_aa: CASSLGAKSGYEQYF

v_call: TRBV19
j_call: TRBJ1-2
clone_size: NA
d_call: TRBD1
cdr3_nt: TGTGCCAGTAGTATTTTAAGACTCCGGGACAGAGAAAAACTTGGCTATGGCTACACCTTC
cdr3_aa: CASSILRLRDREKLGYGYTF

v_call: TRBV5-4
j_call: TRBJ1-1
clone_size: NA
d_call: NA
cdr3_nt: TGTGCCAGCAGCTTGGGGTCCTCCATGAACACTGAAGCTTTCTTT
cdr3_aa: CASSLGSSMNTEAFF

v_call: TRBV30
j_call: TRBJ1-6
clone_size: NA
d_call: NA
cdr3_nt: TGTGCCTGGAGATTGGGGGGTCCCAATTCACCCCTCCACTTT
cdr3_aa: CAWRLGGPNSPLHF

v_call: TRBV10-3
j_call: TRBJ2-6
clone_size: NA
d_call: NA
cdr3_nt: TGTGCCATCAGTTATGCCGGGACTGGGGCCAACGTCCTGACTTTC
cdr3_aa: CAISYAGTGANVLTF

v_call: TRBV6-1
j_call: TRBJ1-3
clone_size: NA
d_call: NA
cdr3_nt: TGTGCCAGCAGTGAAATCGGTGGGTCTGGAAACACCATATATTTT
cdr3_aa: CASSEIGGSGNTIYF